Below are 26 T cell receptor beta chains sequenced from a single sample in a study of Ad26.COV2.S vaccination and SARS-CoV-2 variants. Assay used: immunoSEQ multiplex PCR; TCRdb lists only in-frame clones, some missing. Of 350,000 to 500,000 clones in the sample, about 88% were seen once. Stated treatment: around 19 received Ad26.COV2.S at low or high dose, single or two shots; a few received placebo; per-sample allocation not given. On day 63 after the first injection, vaccine and placebo recipients gave samples. Here the sequenced sample was peripheral blood, taken in a trial of Ad26.COV2.S vaccine versus placebo. These receptor sequences come from a person aged 18-65 years who received the Ad26.COV2.S COVID-19 vaccine or a placebo.

This sequence joins TRBV5-8 and TRBJ2-1; D remains unclear. The V and J ends lost 4 bases and 3 bases respectively, with 14 bases between them. Looked up from germline, CDR1 is SGHTS and CDR2 is YDEGEE. There are 15 residues in the CDR3. The CDR3 region is CASSRSGLHYNEQFF. CDR3 DNA sequence: TGTGCCAGCAGCCGATCCGGGCTCCACTACAATGAGCAGTTCTTC. Drawing the rest from reference TRBV5-8 and TRBJ2-1, the complete variable domain is EAGVTQSPTHLIKTRGQQATLRCSPISGHTSVYWYQQALGLGLQFLLWYDEGEERNRGNFPPRFSGRQFPNYSSELNVNALELEDSALYLCASSRSGLHYNEQFFGPGTRLTVL.

As DNA, the CDR3 is TGCAGTGCGAGTAGCGGGGGGGCCTACGAGCAGTACTTC. Translation: CSASSGGAYEQYF. This rearrangement joins TRBV20-1 to TRBJ2-7; 11 bases match TRBD2. The CDR3 runs to 13 residues. With 6 bases clipped from V and 2 bases from J, the junction kept 3 bases outside the gene matches. From germline, CDR1 is DFQATT and CDR2 SNEGSKA (reference sequence).

The gene calls are TRBV6-6 and TRBJ1-2; D gene ambiguous. Looked up from germline, CDR1 is MNHNY and CDR2 is SVGAGI (reference sequence). V gave up 6 bases and J gave up 2 bases, with 4 bases separating them. CDR3 length: 11 residues. The CDR3 coding sequence is TGTGCCAGCAGCCACAACTATGGCTACACCTTC. Translated: CASSHNYGYTF.

The chain carries TRBV30 and TRBJ1-5; D unresolved. Trimming removed 0 bases at V and 3 bases at J, with 9 bases between. Per the germline V gene, CDR1 is GTSNPN and CDR2 is SVGIG (reference sequence). CDR3 length: 14 amino acids. The CDR3 loop is CAWSVQVVNQPQHF. CDR3 DNA sequence: TGTGCCTGGAGTGTTCAAGTGGTCAATCAGCCCCAGCATTTT.

V and J are TRBV29-1 and TRBJ2-5; TRBD2 matches 8 bases. Germline values: CDR1 SQVTM, CDR2 ANQGSEA. J was trimmed by 3 bases and V by 0 bases; bases with no gene match: 6. The CDR3 has 15 amino acids. CDR3 in DNA: TGCAGCGTTGAAGATCCGGGACTAGTAAAAGAGACCCAGTACTTC. This sequence encodes CSVEDPGLVKETQYF.

The rearrangement uses TRBV9 and TRBJ1-2, with TRBD1 matching 9 bases. The V gene end was trimmed by 3 bases and the J gene end by 6 bases; junction bases not matched to a gene: 12. Looked up from germline, CDR1 is SGDLS and CDR2 is YYNGEE. This CDR3 contains 16 residues. CDR3 coding DNA: TGTGCCAGCAGCGGGGACAGGGTCTACCCCCCCGATGGCTACACCTTC. This encodes CASSGDRVYPPDGYTF.

This rearrangement joins TRBV9 to TRBJ2-3; TRBD2 agrees at 9 bases. Per the germline V gene, CDR1 is SGDLS and CDR2 is YYNGEE. V lost 0 bases to trimming and J lost 2 bases; unmatched junction nucleotides: 10. CDR3 length: 18 amino acids. DNA for the CDR3: TGTGCCAGCAGCGTAGGAGGGGGAGCGGGGGGCTACACAGATACGCAGTATTTT. This sequence encodes CASSVGGGAGGYTDTQYF.

V usage is TRBV27 and J usage is TRBJ2-1; a possible D gene is TRBD2 (6 bases). The germline V gene has CDR1 MNHEY and CDR2 SMNVEV (reference sequence). The CDR3 length is 21 residues. V gave up 2 bases and J gave up 0 bases, with 26 bases separating them. The chain's CDR3 is CASSLGPPGLQLTSSYNEQFF. The CDR3 nucleotides read TGTGCCAGCAGTTTAGGGCCACCGGGACTGCAGCTAACCAGCTCCTACAATGAGCAGTTCTTC.

V is TRBV24-1 and J is TRBJ2-1; either TRBD1 or TRBD2 may fit D (6 bases each). Trimming removed 4 bases at V and 7 bases at J, with 19 bases between. The CDR3 covers 16 residues. Germline lookup yields CDR1 KGHDR and CDR2 SFDVKD. This chain's CDR3 is CATSDYRQGGSNEQFF. The DNA of the CDR3 is TGTGCCACCAGTGACTATCGACAAGGGGGGTCGAATGAGCAGTTCTTC.

The rearrangement links TRBV4-1 to TRBJ1-1; D unresolved. There are 14 residues in the CDR3. The germline V gene encodes CDR1 MGHRA and CDR2 YSYEKL. The V end was cut by 0 bases, the J end by 1 base, with 6 bases between. This CDR3 reads CASSQDGQNTEAFF. In nucleotides, the CDR3 is TGCGCCAGCAGCCAAGATGGCCAGAACACTGAAGCTTTCTTT.

The chain carries TRBV9 and TRBJ2-3; a possible D gene is TRBD1 (6 bases). Trimming removed 0 bases at V and 0 bases at J, with 8 bases between. This CDR3 region has 15 residues. Germline CDR1 is SGDLS and CDR2 is YYNGEE. The CDR3 region is CASSVEDSSTDTQYF. The CDR3 bases are TGTGCCAGCAGCGTAGAGGACAGTAGCACAGATACGCAGTATTTT. The variable domain in full, with the rest retrieved from reference TRBV9 and TRBJ2-3, is DSGVTQTPKHLITATGQRVTLRCSPRSGDLSVYWYQQSLDQGLQFLIQYYNGEERAKGNILERFSAQQFPDLHSELNLSSLELGDSALYFCASSVEDSSTDTQYFGPGTRLTVL.

The CDR3 sequence is CASSLRGLSTEAFF. The CDR3 coding sequence is TGTGCCAGCAGCCTCAGGGGGCTGAGCACTGAAGCTTTCTTT. This chain links TRBV7-2 with TRBJ1-1; 8 positions match TRBD1. The V gene end was trimmed by 5 bases and the J gene end by 4 bases; junction bases not matched to a gene: 6. The CDR3 runs to 14 residues. The germline V gene has CDR1 SGHTA and CDR2 FQGNSA.

This clone came up a few times. This rearrangement joins TRBV9 to TRBJ2-1; 10 nucleotides agree with TRBD2. There are 17 residues in the CDR3. V was pared by 2 bases and J by 0 bases, with 5 bases of the junction left unmatched. Germline loops: CDR1 SGDLS, CDR2 YYNGEE. The CDR3 is CASSVGTSVDSYNEQFF. CDR3 nucleotides: TGTGCCAGCAGCGTTGGGACTAGCGTCGACTCCTACAATGAGCAGTTCTTC. Together with reference TRBV9 and TRBJ2-1, the CDR3 gives the full variable domain: DSGVTQTPKHLITATGQRVTLRCSPRSGDLSVYWYQQSLDQGLQFLIQYYNGEERAKGNILERFSAQQFPDLHSELNLSSLELGDSALYFCASSVGTSVDSYNEQFFGPGTRLTVL.

CDR3 sequence: CASSQETRVYGYTF. CDR3 in DNA: TGTGCCAGCAGCCAAGAGACCAGGGTCTATGGCTACACCTTC. The gene calls are TRBV4-2 and TRBJ1-2, with D possibly TRBD1 on 5 matching bases. Trimming stripped 0 bases from V and 4 bases from J, with 9 bases between. CDR3 length: 14 amino acids. Germline-derived CDR1 and CDR2 are LGHNA and YNFKEQ.

In regard to this clone: A read error is possible here, since a much larger clone lies one base away. The chain uses TRBV7-2 and TRBJ2-2; D remains unclear. CDR3 length equals 14 residues. V was pared by 1 base and J by 0 bases, with 3 bases between. Looked up from germline, CDR1 is SGHTA and CDR2 is FQGNSA. The CDR3 sequence is CASSLDANTGELFF. CDR3 DNA sequence: TGTGCCAGCAGCTTAGATGCGAACACCGGGGAGCTGTTTTTT.

The sample holds one count of this clone. The J gene is TRBJ1-5, the V gene TRBV19; TRBD1 is a possible D gene (5 bases). The CDR3 sequence is 14 residues long. Germline V gives CDR1 LNHDA, CDR2 SQIVND (reference sequence). V dropped 5 bases and J dropped 4 bases, with 12 bases sitting between them. This CDR3 is CASSGTGGNQPQHF. CDR3 DNA: TGTGCCAGTAGTGGTACAGGCGGTAATCAGCCCCAGCATTTT.

J is TRBJ2-1 and V is TRBV30; maybe TRBD2 (6 bases). The CDR3 sequence is 15 residues long. Trimming removed 2 bases at V and 0 bases at J, with 11 bases between. The germline gives CDR1 GTSNPN, CDR2 SVGIG (reference sequence). CDR3 sequence (DNA): TGTGCCTGGAGTCTAGGGACTGTCTCCTACAATGAGCAGTTCTTC. Protein product: CAWSLGTVSYNEQFF.

This rearrangement joins TRBV2 to TRBJ2-2, with D possibly matching TRBD1 (6 bases). CDR1 is SNHLY and CDR2 is FYNNEI in the germline V gene. V lost 1 base and J lost 0, with 18 bases in between. CDR3 length: 19 amino acids. The CDR3 spells CASSEVGIGGLPNTGELFF. The CDR3 bases are TGTGCCAGCAGTGAAGTGGGGATTGGGGGCCTACCGAACACCGGGGAGCTGTTTTTT.

The chain joins TRBV3-1 (or the pseudogene TRBV3-2) to TRBJ2-1, with 10 bases matching TRBD2. The CDR3 consists of 16 residues. The trim removed 3 bases at V and 4 bases at J, leaving 6 bases unmatched. The germline V gene has CDR1 LGHDT and CDR2 YNNKEL (reference sequence). Written as DNA, the CDR3 is TGTGCCAGCAGCCACGCGCTAGCGGGGGAATACAATGAGCAGTTCTTC. It encodes CASSHALAGEYNEQFF.

This chain links TRBV19 with TRBJ1-6; D unresolved. Trimming took 6 bases from V and 10 from J, leaving 19 bases between them. Germline CDR1 reads LNHDA; CDR2 reads SQIVND (reference sequence). This CDR3 region has 15 residues. For the CDR3, the DNA is TGTGCCAGTAGAGTAACGTGGGGAGAAGTCTCACCCCTCCACTTT. It yields the protein CASRVTWGEVSPLHF.

The chain is built from TRBV7-2 and TRBJ2-7, with a weak D call TRBD1 (7 bases). The length of the CDR3 is 15 residues. CDR1 SGHTA and CDR2 FQGNSA come from the germline V gene. Trimming took 3 bases from V and 0 from J, leaving 12 bases between them. As DNA, the CDR3 is TGTGCCAGCAGCTTTCAGGGGGGTATCTCCTACGAGCAGTACTTC. It yields the protein CASSFQGGISYEQYF.

A few counts support this clone. J is TRBJ1-2 and V is TRBV6-6; no clear D gene. V was shortened by 2 bases and J by 4 bases, with 11 bases between the two germline ends. From germline, CDR1 is MNHNY and CDR2 SVGAGI (reference sequence). The CDR3 covers 14 residues. The CDR3 is CASSYPSAGYGYTF. In DNA form, the CDR3 reads TGTGCCAGCAGTTACCCTTCCGCGGGCTATGGCTACACCTTC.

A word on this clone: This same CDR3 is encoded by further DNA sequences in the sample. V usage is TRBV5-6 and J usage is TRBJ2-5; possibly TRBD2 for D (6 bases). Trimming took off 0 bases at V and 5 bases at J, with 8 bases between the two ends. CDR3 size: 13 residues. Germline CDR1 SGHDT, CDR2 YYEEEE. The CDR3: CASSLAGGETQYF. The CDR3 region has the DNA TGTGCCAGCAGCTTGGCAGGAGGGGAGACCCAGTACTTC.

This chain joins TRBV7-9 and TRBJ2-3; D gene uncertain. CDR3 length: 14 amino acids. Between the trimmed V and J ends, which lost 3 bases and 2 bases, there was a span of 9 bases. Germline V gene sequence: CDR1 SEHNR, CDR2 FQNEAQ (reference sequence). Here the CDR3 DNA reads TGTGCCAGCAGCTTGAGCAGTTACACAGATACGCAGTATTTT. This gives the protein CASSLSSYTDTQYF. Full variable domain (remainder filled in from reference TRBV7-9 and TRBJ2-3): DTGVSQNPRHKITKRGQNVTFRCDPISEHNRLYWYRQTLGQGPEFLTYFQNEAQLEKSRLLSDRFSAERPKGSFSTLEIQRTEQGDSAMYLCASSLSSYTDTQYFGPGTRLTVL.

Turning to this clone: The same CDR3 can be traced to other DNA sequences in this sample. The chain couples TRBV7-3 to TRBJ2-2; D gene ambiguous. V was clipped by 4 bases and J by 3 bases, with 3 bases between them. This CDR3 is built from 12 residues. CDR1 and CDR2 (germline): SGHTA, FQGTGA. CDR3 in DNA: TGTGCCAGCAGCTCGGACACCGGGGAGCTGTTTTTT. This codes for CASSSDTGELFF.

The chain carries TRBV9 and TRBJ1-2; TRBD1 agrees at 10 bases. This CDR3 has 16 residues. Germline assignment: CDR1 SGDLS and CDR2 YYNGEE. V shed 0 bases, J shed 3 bases, and the junction held 5 bases outside the gene matches. DNA of the CDR3: TGTGCCAGCAGCGTAGGTGTCGGGACAGGGGACTATGGCTACACCTTC. It is translated as CASSVGVGTGDYGYTF. The variable domain in full, completed from reference TRBV9 and TRBJ1-2, reads DSGVTQTPKHLITATGQRVTLRCSPRSGDLSVYWYQQSLDQGLQFLIQYYNGEERAKGNILERFSAQQFPDLHSELNLSSLELGDSALYFCASSVGVGTGDYGYTFGSGTRLTVV.